A single T cell receptor beta chain is shown here with its context. Its antigen remains unidentified. The entry originates in a study of OX40 agonist ivuxolimab in advanced cancers. On the study more broadly: Ivuxolimab was delivered to patients intravenously every 2 weeks at doses spanning 0.01 to 10 mg/kg. Cohort: approximately 83% men, mean age about 62, aged about 23 to 79. General observations from the study: In CD8+ T cells, expanded clones were on average more numerous than in CD4+.

V was clipped by 5 bases and J by 0 bases, with 20 bases between them. The CDR3 loop spans 18 amino acids. The germline CDR1 and CDR2 sequences are SGHVS and FQNEAQ. The repertoire was sequenced with immunoSEQ multiplex PCR; TCRdb's copy has only in-frame clones and lacks some. The sample yields about 48,000 clones, 83% seen once. The source material was CD4+ or CD8+ T cells sorted from blood, sampled in a trial of the OX40 agonist ivuxolimab. The clonotype was recovered from an adult with an advanced solid tumor such as melanoma, head and neck, liver or kidney cancer. V and J are TRBV7-8 and TRBJ1-5; tentatively, D is TRBD1 (6 bases). CDR3 DNA sequence: TGTGCCAGCAGCACTACACAGGGCCGCTCCCATAGCAATCAGCCCCAGCATTTT. Protein product: CASSTTQGRSHSNQPQHF.